What follows is one T cell receptor (beta chain) and its context. The sample comes from a study of blood T cell repertoires in COVID-19. Study-level information: Acute and convalescent COVID-19 samples came from the United States, Italy and Spain. In each case, the material was cDNA or gDNA derived from T cells, B-cell-depleted T cells, or PBMCs.

CDR3 length: 15 residues. Germline values: CDR1 SGDLS, CDR2 YYNGEE. V was cut by 0 bases and J by 2 bases, with 11 bases left in between. Cohorts were based on clinical histories the participants reported. The authors' processing: Quantification of nucleated cells was approximated via reference gene primer amplification. The assay was immunoSEQ multiplex PCR, and TCRdb's table has in-frame clones only and misses some. V and J calls and clone size come straight from that table; D and trimming were deduced from the DNA. The sample includes 200,000 or so clones, about four fifths of them seen just once. The chain couples TRBV9 to TRBJ1-2, with D tentatively TRBD1 (5 bases). The sample consisted of PBMCs or T cells enriched from blood (not recorded which). The receptor was derived from a woman in her thirties or forties with acute COVID-19. CDR3 residues: CASSVGGGVNYGYTF. In DNA, the CDR3 is TGTGCCAGCAGCGTAGGGGGCGGAGTGAACTATGGCTACACCTTC.